This T cell receptor beta chain was identified during a study of shared clonotypes between healthy human individuals. Study context: The people who gave samples were a couple of women and a few men aged 18 to 49. Every donor yielded three CD4 naive, three CD4 memory, two CD8 naive and one CD8 memory plate.

The study's findings and limits: Across a few donors, naive CD4 shared around 5%, naive CD8 more than 3%, memory CD4 approximately 2.5%, memory CD8 0.4%. Clonotypes shared by all four donors outscored non-shared clonotypes in generation probability.

The method was immunoSEQ multiplex PCR; TCRdb's version includes in-frame clones alone and lacks a portion of them. This sample has millions of clones, with 95% found just once. Turning to this clone: Its antigen is not known.

The germline gives CDR1 ENHRY, CDR2 SYGVKD. There are 15 residues in the CDR3. The V end lost 0 bases, the J end lost 2 bases, and 8 bases lay between the germline ends. Specimen: naive CD4+ T cells sorted from blood. Subset denoted: CD45RA+ positively selected. The rearrangement links TRBV10-3 to TRBJ2-1, with D possibly called TRBD1 or TRBD2 (5 bases each). The TCR comes from a man between 18 and 29 years old in good health. The CDR3 is CAISESGTPYNEQFF. In nucleotides, the CDR3 is TGTGCCATCAGTGAGTCGGGGACCCCCTACAATGAGCAGTTCTTC.